Many counts were recorded for the clone carrying this T cell receptor beta chain. The antigen remains unidentified. The record originates from a study of T cells in Graves' hyperthyroidism and ophthalmopathy. The study, taken as a whole, reports: A 13 V-J signature model discriminated ophthalmopathy versus stable hyperthyroidism.

The length of the CDR3 is 16 residues. CDR1 and CDR2 from the germline V gene are KGHDR and SFDVKD. V lost 0 bases, J lost 2 bases, and 12 bases lay in between. RNA transcripts gave rise to amplified TCR beta CDR3 regions. Carried out on the TCR CDR3, a first-round RT-PCR used the HTBI primer set. Via MiXCR, TCRdb re-called the multiplex PCR reads, giving one row per CDR3 protein. There are some 500,000 distinct CDR3 sequences in the sample; about 16% occur only once, and over 25% lies in the top ten. The clonotype originates from a woman between 25 and 40 years old with Graves' ophthalmopathy. The sample comprised blood. V is TRBV24-1 and J is TRBJ2-5; D possibly corresponds to TRBD2 (5 bases). Written as DNA, the CDR3 is TGTGCCACCAGTGATTTGAGGTCGACGGGACAAGAGACCCAGTACTTC. Residues: CATSDLRSTGQETQYF.